The present TCR beta chain was sequenced within a study of T cell responses to AZD1222 COVID-19 vaccine (dated by TCRdb to the early 2020s). Broadly, across the study: A total of 230 to 250 trial participants underwent TCR sequencing, of whom some 210 received two doses of AZD1222 and about 25 received two doses of the MenACWY control vaccine. Trial participants were enrolled by age into 18-55, 56-69 and 70-plus year subgroups, with about 150, 28 and 57 TCR-sequenced participants respectively. General study outcomes and caveats: A significant rise in spike-specific TCR breadth and depth was observed after two AZD1222 doses relative to day 0 and relative to MenACWY recipients. Reportedly, almost half of the unique spike-specific TCRs recognized epitopes lying outside the regions that are mutated in the B.1.351 and B.1.1.7 variants. Because no day 14 peak-response samples were available, repertoires were characterized only after the peak T cell response. Only five or six AZD1222 recipients were SARS-CoV-2 seropositive at baseline, limiting conclusions about previously exposed vaccinees. The vaccine-associated CD4 TCRs covered the entire spike protein, and the dominant responses fell in regions 160-218 and 743-854. In the small 56-69-year group, the increase in depth fell short of significance, most likely because of low power. Participants were mostly white British and included more females than males, and it was suggested by the authors that clonal diversity may have been underestimated.

Explained via the paper, the time point label denotes: about 28 days (+/-7) after the second vaccine dose. Because spike-specific TCR depth and breadth did not differ between the two schedules, AZD1222 recipients who got a second dose at roughly 4 weeks were pooled with those who got a second dose at roughly 12 weeks. The vaccinee samples were drawn from two UK trials, COV001 and COV002, one of which was a single-blind randomized controlled phase 2/3 trial testing AZD1222 (ChAdOx1 nCoV-19) in healthy adults. Trial participant PBMC samples were collected at day 0 and day 28 after the second dose for TCRbeta chain sequencing. Concerning this clone: It has no known antigen specificity. Base qualities were left out, and no much larger clone turns up one base away.

V loses 6 bases of germline sequence and J loses 6 bases, and the interval between the two ends is 9 bases. The CDR3, from cysteine to phenylalanine, totals 13 residues. Just CDR3 DNA is preserved here, 39 bases in frame from base 1. The germline V gene provides CDR1 SNHLY and CDR2 FYNNEI. The CDR3 regions of human TCRbeta chains were analyzed by immunosequencing. In the source study's methods: Repertoire TCRs were matched against a reference library of SARS-CoV-2-specific TCRs generated with the MIRA antigen-specificity platform. Breadth was defined as the fraction of unique TCRs that were SARS-CoV-2-associated, and depth was defined as the fraction of total T cells that were SARS-CoV-2-associated. Using the MIRA data, each spike-specific TCR was assigned both to the spike region to which the TCR was reactive and to a CD4 or CD8 class. Log10-transformed breadth and depth values were compared by one-way ANOVA with Sidak's multiple comparisons tests. The clones in this table, taken by TCRdb from immuneACCESS, are in-frame only. Not every clone is retained; where verified, under half of the shortfall comes from an unresolved V gene, and the cause of the rest is unknown. Clonal size and the V and J genes are those of that table, whereas D and trimming came from the DNA. In all, the sample holds under 150,000 clones, and approximately 80% of those were seen once. Roughly a quarter of the sample belongs to the ten largest clones.

The sample here was peripheral blood, taken 28 days after the second AZD1222 dose. The rearranged segments are TRBV2 and TRBJ1-6; the D gene is possibly TRBD1, with 6 bases matching. The sequence was collected from an adult who received the AZD1222 COVID-19 vaccine. The nucleotide sequence is TGTGCCAGCAGAGGGGGGGGTAATTCACCCCTCCACTTT. The encoded protein is CASRGGGNSPLHF.